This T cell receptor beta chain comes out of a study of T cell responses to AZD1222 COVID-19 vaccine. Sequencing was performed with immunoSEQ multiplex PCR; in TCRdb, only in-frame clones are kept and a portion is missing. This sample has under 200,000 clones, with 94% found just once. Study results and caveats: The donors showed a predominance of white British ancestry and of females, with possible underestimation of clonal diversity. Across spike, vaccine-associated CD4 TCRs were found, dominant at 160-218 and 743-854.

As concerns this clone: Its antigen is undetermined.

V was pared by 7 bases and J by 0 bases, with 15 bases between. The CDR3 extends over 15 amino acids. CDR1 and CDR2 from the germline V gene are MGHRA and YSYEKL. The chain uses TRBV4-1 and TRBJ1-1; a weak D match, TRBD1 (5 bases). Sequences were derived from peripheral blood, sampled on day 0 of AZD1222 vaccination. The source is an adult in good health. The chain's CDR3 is CASKKTAGMNTEAFF. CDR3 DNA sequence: TGCGCCAGCAAAAAGACAGCTGGTATGAACACTGAAGCTTTCTTT.